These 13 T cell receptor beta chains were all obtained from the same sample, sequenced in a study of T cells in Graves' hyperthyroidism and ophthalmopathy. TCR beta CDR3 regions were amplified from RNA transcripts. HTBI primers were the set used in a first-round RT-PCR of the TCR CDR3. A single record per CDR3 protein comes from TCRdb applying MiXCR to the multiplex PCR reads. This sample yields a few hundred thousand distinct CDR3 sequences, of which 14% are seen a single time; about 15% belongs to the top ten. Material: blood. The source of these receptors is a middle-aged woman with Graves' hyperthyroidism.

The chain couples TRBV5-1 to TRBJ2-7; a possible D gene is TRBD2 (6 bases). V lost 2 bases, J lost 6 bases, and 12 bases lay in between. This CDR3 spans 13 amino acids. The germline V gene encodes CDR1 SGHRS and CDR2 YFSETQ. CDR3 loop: CASSFSGEGEQYF. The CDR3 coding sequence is TGCGCCAGCAGCTTTAGCGGAGAGGGCGAGCAGTACTTC. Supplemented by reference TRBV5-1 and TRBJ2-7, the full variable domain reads KAGVTQTPRYLIKTRGQQVTLSCSPISGHRSVSWYQQTPGQGLQFLFEYFSETQRNKGNFPGRFSGRQFSNSRSEMNVSTLELGDSALYLCASSFSGEGEQYFGPGTRLTVT.

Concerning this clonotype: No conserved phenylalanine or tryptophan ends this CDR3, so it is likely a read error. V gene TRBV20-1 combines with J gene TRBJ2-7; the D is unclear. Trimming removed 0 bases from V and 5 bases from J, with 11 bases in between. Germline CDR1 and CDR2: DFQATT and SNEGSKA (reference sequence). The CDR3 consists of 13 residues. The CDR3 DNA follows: TGCAGTGCTAGAGATTCACAGATCAACGAGCAGTACCTC. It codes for CSARDSQINEQYL.

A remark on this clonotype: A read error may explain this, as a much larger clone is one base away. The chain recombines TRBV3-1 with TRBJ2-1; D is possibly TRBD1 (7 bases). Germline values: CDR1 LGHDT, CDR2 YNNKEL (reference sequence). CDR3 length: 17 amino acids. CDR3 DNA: TGTGCCAGCGGCCAAGATGCGGGGACAGAGGGACGCAATGAGCAGTTCTTC. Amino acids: CASGQDAGTEGRNEQFF.

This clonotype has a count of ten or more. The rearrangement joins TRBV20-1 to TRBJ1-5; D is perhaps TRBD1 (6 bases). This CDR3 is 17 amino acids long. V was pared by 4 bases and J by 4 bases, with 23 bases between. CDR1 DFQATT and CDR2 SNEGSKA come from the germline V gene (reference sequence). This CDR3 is CSATYRQAGLPNQPQHF. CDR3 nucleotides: TGCAGTGCTACATACCGACAGGCGGGACTCCCAAATCAGCCCCAGCATTTT.

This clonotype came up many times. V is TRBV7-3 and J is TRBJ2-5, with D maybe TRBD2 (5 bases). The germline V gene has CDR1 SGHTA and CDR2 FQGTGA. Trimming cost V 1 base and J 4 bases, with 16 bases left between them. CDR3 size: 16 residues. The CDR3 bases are TGTGCCAGCAGCTTAAACTCTCGGGGTTTAGGAGAGACCCAGTACTTC. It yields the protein CASSLNSRGLGETQYF.

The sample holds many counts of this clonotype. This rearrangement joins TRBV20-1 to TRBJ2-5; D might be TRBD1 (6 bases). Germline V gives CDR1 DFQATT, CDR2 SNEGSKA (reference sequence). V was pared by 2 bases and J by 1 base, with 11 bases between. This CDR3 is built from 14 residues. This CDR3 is CSARTWDIQETQYF. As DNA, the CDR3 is TGCAGTGCTAGAACTTGGGACATCCAAGAGACCCAGTACTTC.

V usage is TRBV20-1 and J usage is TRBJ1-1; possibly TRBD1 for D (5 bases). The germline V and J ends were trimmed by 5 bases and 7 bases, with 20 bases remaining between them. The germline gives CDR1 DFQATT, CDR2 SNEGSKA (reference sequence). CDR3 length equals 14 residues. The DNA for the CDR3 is TGCAGTGCTGGGGGGAATTGGGGGACGGGTGAAGCTTTCTTT. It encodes CSAGGNWGTGEAFF.

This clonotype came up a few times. CDR3 amino acids: CASSQARGRSGNTIYF. CDR3 in DNA: TGTGCCAGCAGCCAAGCCAGGGGGCGTTCTGGAAACACCATATATTTT. The gene calls are TRBV3-1 and TRBJ1-3; 8 bases are shared with TRBD1. This CDR3 is 16 amino acids long. The germline gives CDR1 LGHDT, CDR2 YNNKEL (reference sequence). The V gene end was trimmed by 1 base and the J gene end by 1 base; junction bases not matched to a gene: 3.

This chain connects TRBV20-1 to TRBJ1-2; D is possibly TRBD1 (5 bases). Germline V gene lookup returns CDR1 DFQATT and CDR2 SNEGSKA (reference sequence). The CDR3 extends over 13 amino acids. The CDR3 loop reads CSTAHPGSYGYTF. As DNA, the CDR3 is TGCAGCACAGCCCACCCAGGGAGCTATGGCTACACCTTC.

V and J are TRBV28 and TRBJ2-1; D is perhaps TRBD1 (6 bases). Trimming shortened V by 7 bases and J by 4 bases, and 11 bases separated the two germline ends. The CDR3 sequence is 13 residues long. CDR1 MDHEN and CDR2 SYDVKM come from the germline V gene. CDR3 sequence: CASTAGDYNEQFF. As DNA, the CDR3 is TGTGCCAGCACCGCAGGGGATTACAATGAGCAGTTCTTC.

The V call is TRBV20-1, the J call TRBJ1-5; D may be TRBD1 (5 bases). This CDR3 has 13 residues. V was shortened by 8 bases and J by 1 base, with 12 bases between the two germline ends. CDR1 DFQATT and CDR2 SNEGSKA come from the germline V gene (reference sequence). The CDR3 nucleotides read TGCAGTTGGAGGCAGGGCAGCAATCAGCCCCAGCATTTT. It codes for CSWRQGSNQPQHF.

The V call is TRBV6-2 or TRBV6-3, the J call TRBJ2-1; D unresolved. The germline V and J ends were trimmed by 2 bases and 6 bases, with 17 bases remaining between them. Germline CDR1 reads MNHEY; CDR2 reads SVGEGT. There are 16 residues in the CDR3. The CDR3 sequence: CASSYTVPDQTNEQFF. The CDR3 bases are TGTGCCAGCAGTTACACGGTTCCCGACCAAACCAATGAGCAGTTCTTC.

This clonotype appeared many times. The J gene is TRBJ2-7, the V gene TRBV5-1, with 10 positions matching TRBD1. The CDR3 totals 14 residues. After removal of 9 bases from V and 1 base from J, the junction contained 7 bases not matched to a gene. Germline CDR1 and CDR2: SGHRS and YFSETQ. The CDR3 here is CANLTGGISYEQYF. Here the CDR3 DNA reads TGCGCCAACCTGACAGGGGGCATATCCTACGAGCAGTACTTC.